This TCR beta chain was profiled in a study of lymphopenia after photon versus proton radiotherapy. Assay: immunoSEQ multiplex PCR; the TCRdb copy retains only in-frame clones and omits some. The table includes tens of thousands of clones, less than 85% detected once. Whole-study results and caveats: Survival link was tested only in deceased patients; proton benefit remains a possibility. Proton therapy kept repertoires fairly stable, unlike photons, which gained effector/memory cells. Post-nadir TCR diversity decline inversely tracked overall survival among those who died.

In the case of this clone: What it binds is unknown.

The CDR3 has 12 residues. The germline gives CDR1 MDHEN, CDR2 SYDVKM. V lost 6 bases to trimming and J lost 5 bases, with 10 bases between them. The source is a man in his sixties with pancreatic cancer. V gene TRBV28 combines with J gene TRBJ1-2; D is unclear. Sequences were derived from peripheral blood, sampled from a patient treated with proton-based radiotherapy. The CDR3 DNA reads TGTGCCAGCAGCACGGGCGAGTATGGCTACACCTTC. Protein: CASSTGEYGYTF.